These 9 T cell receptor beta chains came from one sample sequenced in a study of blood T cell repertoires in COVID-19. Some clones are missing from TCRdb's copy, which holds only in-frame ones; the method was immunoSEQ multiplex PCR. The sample holds 150,000 to 200,000 clones, around 93% seen once. The sequenced material came from peripheral blood. The receptors originated from a man aged 25 to 40 with COVID-19, enrolled during active disease.

This clone came up once. The chain uses TRBV7-9 and TRBJ1-1; D uncertain. The germline gives CDR1 SEHNR, CDR2 FQNEAQ (reference sequence). The CDR3 totals 13 residues. With 6 bases removed from V and 6 bases from J, the gap between germline ends came to 14 bases. The CDR3 is CASSSRERPEAFF. DNA for the CDR3: TGTGCCAGCAGTTCGAGGGAAAGGCCTGAAGCTTTCTTT.

V usage is TRBV6-5 and J usage is TRBJ1-1; D is possibly TRBD1 (6 bases). The CDR3 is 15 residues long. Germline assignment: CDR1 MNHEY and CDR2 SVGAGI. V was trimmed by 2 bases and J by 1 base, leaving 11 bases between them. The CDR3, as DNA: TGTGCCAGCAGTTACCGGGGGGCGGGGAACACTGAAGCTTTCTTT. This translates into CASSYRGAGNTEAFF.

The chain uses TRBV30 and TRBJ2-3; D unresolved. V lost 2 bases and J 4 bases, leaving 10 bases between the germline ends. CDR1 GTSNPN and CDR2 SVGIG come from the germline V gene (reference sequence). The CDR3 spans 13 residues. Written as DNA, the CDR3 is TGTGCCTGGAGTACCCCCGGTGCAGATACGCAGTATTTT. It encodes CAWSTPGADTQYF.

The rearrangement links TRBV3-1 (or the pseudogene TRBV3-2) to TRBJ1-6; D is unclear. Germline loops: CDR1 LGHDT, CDR2 YNNKEL (reference sequence). There are 14 residues in the CDR3. Trimming cost V 1 base and J 8 bases, with 9 bases left between them. The CDR3 nucleotides are TGTGCCAGCAGCCAAGGGGTTGCGGATTCACCCCTCCACTTT. It encodes CASSQGVADSPLHF.

The chain carries TRBV7-9 and TRBJ2-2; 9 bases are a match to TRBD1. The CDR3 loop spans 17 amino acids. J gave up 6 bases and V 5 bases, and 13 bases lay outside the gene matches. CDR1 is SEHNR and CDR2 is FQNEAQ in the germline V gene (reference sequence). CDR3 coding DNA: TGTGCCAGCAGCCCGGACAGGGGCAATATCTTATCCGGGGAGCTGTTTTTT. It encodes CASSPDRGNILSGELFF. Combining the CDR3 with reference TRBV7-9 and TRBJ2-2 gives the whole variable domain DTGVSQNPRHKITKRGQNVTFRCDPISEHNRLYWYRQTLGQGPEFLTYFQNEAQLEKSRLLSDRFSAERPKGSFSTLEIQRTEQGDSAMYLCASSPDRGNILSGELFFGEGSRLTVL.

The chain combines TRBV6-6 with TRBJ1-5; TRBD1 agrees at 7 bases. Germline assignment: CDR1 MNHNY and CDR2 SVGAGI (reference sequence). This CDR3 region has 15 residues. Trimming at V came to 6 bases and at J to 1 base, leaving 6 bases not matched to a gene. This CDR3 is CASRYDRASNQPQHF. CDR3 coding DNA: TGTGCCAGCAGGTACGACAGGGCGAGCAATCAGCCCCAGCATTTT.

CDR3: CASSLGGVGYTF. In DNA form, the CDR3 reads TGTGCCAGCAGTTTAGGCGGGGTCGGCTACACCTTC. This chain joins TRBV27 and TRBJ1-2; D not certain. From germline, CDR1 is MNHEY and CDR2 SMNVEV (reference sequence). The V and J ends lost 2 bases and 8 bases respectively, with 9 bases between them. The CDR3 has 12 residues.

This chain links TRBV5-6 with TRBJ1-2, with a weak D call TRBD1 (6 bases). CDR1 is SGHDT, CDR2 YYEEEE, per germline. This CDR3 spans 15 amino acids. Trimming removed 4 bases at V and 4 bases at J, with 17 bases between. CDR3 DNA sequence: TGTGCCAGCAGCACCAGCCAGGGGTACGGCTATGGCTACACCTTC. Protein sequence: CASSTSQGYGYGYTF.

This chain connects TRBV9 to TRBJ2-1; 7 bases are shared with TRBD1. The CDR3 runs 15 residues. V was clipped by 3 bases and J by 3 bases; unmatched bases: 6. Germline V gene sequence: CDR1 SGDLS, CDR2 YYNGEE. This CDR3 reads CASSEGAGHYNEQFF. In nucleotides, the CDR3 is TGTGCCAGCAGCGAGGGGGCAGGACACTACAATGAGCAGTTCTTC. Supplemented by reference TRBV9 and TRBJ2-1, the full variable domain reads DSGVTQTPKHLITATGQRVTLRCSPRSGDLSVYWYQQSLDQGLQFLIQYYNGEERAKGNILERFSAQQFPDLHSELNLSSLELGDSALYFCASSEGAGHYNEQFFGPGTRLTVL.